This T cell receptor beta chain stems from a study of blood T cell repertoires in COVID-19. Across the whole study: COVID-19 samples from acute and convalescent phases originated in the United States, Italy and Spain. T cells, B-cell-depleted T cells, or PBMCs provided the cDNA or gDNA that served as material.

From germline, CDR1 is WNHNN and CDR2 SYGVQD (reference sequence). Unmatched junction bases numbered 5, after V lost 8 bases and J lost 4 bases. This CDR3 contains 13 residues. In the original analysis: For nucleated cells, counts were estimated from reference gene primer amplification. This table comes from immunoSEQ multiplex PCR, and its TCRdb copy is limited to in-frame clones, with some not included. V, J and clone size derive from that table, while D and trimming were established from the DNA sequence. The repertoire holds roughly 250,000 clones, with about 80% as singletons. V is TRBV10-1 and J is TRBJ1-5, with TRBD1 matching 7 bases. This receptor was taken from a human donor in a cohort sampled during active COVID-19. The specimen sequenced was peripheral blood. The CDR3 nucleotides read TGCGCCAGCCAGGACAGGCTAAATCAGCCCCAGCATTTT. This codes for CASQDRLNQPQHF.